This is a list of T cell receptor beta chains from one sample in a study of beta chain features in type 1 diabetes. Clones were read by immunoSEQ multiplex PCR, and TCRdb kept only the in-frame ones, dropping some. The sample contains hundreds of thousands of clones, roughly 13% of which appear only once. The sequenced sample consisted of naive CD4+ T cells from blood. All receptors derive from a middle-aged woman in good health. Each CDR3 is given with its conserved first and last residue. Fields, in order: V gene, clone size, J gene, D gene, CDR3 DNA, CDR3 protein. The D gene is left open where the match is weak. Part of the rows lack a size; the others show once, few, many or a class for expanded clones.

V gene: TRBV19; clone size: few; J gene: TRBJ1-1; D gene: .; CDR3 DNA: TGTGCCAGTAGTGAGAGGGCTCCACCTGTGACTGAAGCTTTCTTT; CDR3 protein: CASSERAPPVTEAFF
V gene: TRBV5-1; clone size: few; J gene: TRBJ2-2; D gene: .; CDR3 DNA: TGCGCCAGCAGCGCCGAGGCGGGGCGTGGTCACACCGGGGAGCTGTTTTTT; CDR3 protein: CASSAEAGRGHTGELFF
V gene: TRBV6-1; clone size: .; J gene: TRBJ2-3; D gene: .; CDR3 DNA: TGTGCCAGCAGGGTTACTAGCACAGATACGCAGTATTTT; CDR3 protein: CASRVTSTDTQYF
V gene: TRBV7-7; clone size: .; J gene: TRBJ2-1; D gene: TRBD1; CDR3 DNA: TGTGCTAGCAGCCCCCGACAGGGGGCCAATGAGCAGTTCTTC; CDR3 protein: CASSPRQGANEQFF
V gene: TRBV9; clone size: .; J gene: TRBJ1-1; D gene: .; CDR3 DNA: TGTGCCAGCAGCGTAGTTGGGGGCTCTGAAGCTTTCTTT; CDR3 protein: CASSVVGGSEAFF
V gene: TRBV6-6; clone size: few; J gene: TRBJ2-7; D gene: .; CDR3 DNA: TGTGCCAGCCGGGACAACCGCCCCTACGAGCAGTACTTC; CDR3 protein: CASRDNRPYEQYF
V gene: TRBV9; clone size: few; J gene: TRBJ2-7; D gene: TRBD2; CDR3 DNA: TGTGCCAGCAGCGTAGCTACGGGCGGGGGGGCCGCCTACGAGCAGTACTTC; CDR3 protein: CASSVATGGGAAYEQYF
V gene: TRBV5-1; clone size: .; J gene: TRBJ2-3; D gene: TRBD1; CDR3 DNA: TGCGCCAGCAGCTTGTGGGGACAGGGGACAGATACGCAGTATTTT; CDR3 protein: CASSLWGQGTDTQYF
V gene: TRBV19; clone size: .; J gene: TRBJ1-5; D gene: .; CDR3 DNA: TGTGCCAGTAGTTTGTCGGGGGAGGGCTTATTTGCCCAGCATTTT; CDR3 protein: CASSLSGEGLFAQHF
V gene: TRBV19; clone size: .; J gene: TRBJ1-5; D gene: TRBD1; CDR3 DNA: TGTGCCAGTAGTATTCTTGGGACAGGGAGCAATCAGCCCCAGCATTTT; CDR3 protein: CASSILGTGSNQPQHF
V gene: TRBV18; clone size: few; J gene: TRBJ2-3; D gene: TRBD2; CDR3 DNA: TGTGCCAGCTCATCCCTAGCGGGGGAAGATACGCAGTATTTT; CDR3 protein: CASSSLAGEDTQYF
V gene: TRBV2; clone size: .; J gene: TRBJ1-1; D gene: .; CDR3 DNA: TGTGCCAGCAGAAGAGGACAGATGAACACTGAAGCTTTCTTT; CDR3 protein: CASRRGQMNTEAFF
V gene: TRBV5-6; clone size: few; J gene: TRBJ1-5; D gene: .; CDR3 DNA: TGTGCCAGCAGCTGGGGAGGGGTTTGGGGCAATCAGCCCCAGCATTTT; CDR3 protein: CASSWGGVWGNQPQHF
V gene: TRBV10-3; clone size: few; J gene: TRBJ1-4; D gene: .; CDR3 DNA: TGTGCCACGGGGGGGCAGAATGAAAAACTGTTTTTT; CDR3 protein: CATGGQNEKLFF
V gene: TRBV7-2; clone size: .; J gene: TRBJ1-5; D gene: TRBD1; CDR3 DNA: TGTGCCAGCAGCGTGGGGACAGGGAGAACTCAGCCCCAGCATTTT; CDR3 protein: CASSVGTGRTQPQHF
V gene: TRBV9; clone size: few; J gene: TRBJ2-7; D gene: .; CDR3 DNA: TGTGCCAGCAGCCCCCGCGGTAGTGGACTCTACGAGCAGTACTTC; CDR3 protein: CASSPRGSGLYEQYF
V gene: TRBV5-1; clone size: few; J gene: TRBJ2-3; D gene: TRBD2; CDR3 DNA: TGCGCCAGCAGCTTCGGACTAGCGGGGGGACCTAGCACAGATACGCAGTATTTT; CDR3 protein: CASSFGLAGGPSTDTQYF
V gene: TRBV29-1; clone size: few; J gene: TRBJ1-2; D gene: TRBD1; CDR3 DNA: TGCAGCGTTGAAGGGTCTGGACAGGGGGAGTATGGCTACACCTTC; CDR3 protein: CSVEGSGQGEYGYTF
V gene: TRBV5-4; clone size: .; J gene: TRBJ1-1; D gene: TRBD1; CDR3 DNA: TGTGCCAGCAGCGGCGGGACAGCTGGCACTGAAGCTTTCTTT; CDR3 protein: CASSGGTAGTEAFF
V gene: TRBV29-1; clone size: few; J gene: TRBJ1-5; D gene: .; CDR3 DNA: TGCAGCGTTCGGGTGGCAGGGGCTGTGCAGCCCCAGCATTTT; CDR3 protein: CSVRVAGAVQPQHF
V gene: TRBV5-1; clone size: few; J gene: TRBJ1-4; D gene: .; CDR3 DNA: TGCGCCAGCAGCCCACGAGCAAGCACTAATGAAAAACTGTTTTTT; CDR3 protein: CASSPRASTNEKLFF
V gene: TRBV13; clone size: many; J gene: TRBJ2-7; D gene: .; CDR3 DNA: TGTGCCAGCAGCTTTAGCGGGGACAGCTACGAGCAGTACTTC; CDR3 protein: CASSFSGDSYEQYF
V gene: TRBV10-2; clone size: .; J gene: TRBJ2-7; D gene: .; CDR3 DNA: TGCGCCAGCAGTCCGGCAGAAGGGGGTATAAGGGGGCCTAGCGACGAGCAGTACTTC; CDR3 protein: CASSPAEGGIRGPSDEQYF
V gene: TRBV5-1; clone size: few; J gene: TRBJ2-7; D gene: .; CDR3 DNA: TGCGCCAGCAGCTTTACCGGCTCCTACGAGCAGTACTTC; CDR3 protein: CASSFTGSYEQYF
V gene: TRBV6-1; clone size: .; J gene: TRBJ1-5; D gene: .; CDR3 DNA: TGTGCCAGCAGTGAAGTTGGCTTTCAGCCCCAGCATTTT; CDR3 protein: CASSEVGFQPQHF
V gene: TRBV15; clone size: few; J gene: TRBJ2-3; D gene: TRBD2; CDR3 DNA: TGTGCCACCAGCCCGACTAGCGGGGGATCCGTCGGCACAGATACGCAGTATTTT; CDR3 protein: CATSPTSGGSVGTDTQYF
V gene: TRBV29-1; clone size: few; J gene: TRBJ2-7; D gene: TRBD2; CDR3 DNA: TGCAGCGTTGAAGTGCTAGCGGGGGGGGTATCGAATTACGAGCAGTACTTC; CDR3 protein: CSVEVLAGGVSNYEQYF
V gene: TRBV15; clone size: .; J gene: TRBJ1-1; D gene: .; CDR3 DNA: TGTGCCACCAGCAGGGCAGCAGGGGTCACTGAAGCTTTCTTT; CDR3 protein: CATSRAAGVTEAFF
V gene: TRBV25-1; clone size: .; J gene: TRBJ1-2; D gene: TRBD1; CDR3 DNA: TGTGCCAGCAGTGATCCCCGACCAGGGGGCTATGGCTACACCTTC; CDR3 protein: CASSDPRPGGYGYTF
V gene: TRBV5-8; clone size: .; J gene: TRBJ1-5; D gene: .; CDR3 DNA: TGTGCCAGCAGCTTGGTTCGAGGGCAGCCCCAGCATTTT; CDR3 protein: CASSLVRGQPQHF
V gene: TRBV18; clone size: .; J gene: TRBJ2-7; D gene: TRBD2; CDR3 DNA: TGTGCCAGCTCACCGCAGGGAGGGTACGAGCAGTACTTC; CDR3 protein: CASSPQGGYEQYF
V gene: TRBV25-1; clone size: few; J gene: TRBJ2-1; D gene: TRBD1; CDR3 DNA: TGTGCCAGCACGGGACAGTTCTACAATGAGCAGTTCTTC; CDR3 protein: CASTGQFYNEQFF
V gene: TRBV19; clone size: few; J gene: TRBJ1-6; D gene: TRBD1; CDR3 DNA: TGTGCCAGTAGTCCCGGCCTACAGGGGGCTGGTTCACCCCTCCACTTT; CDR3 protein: CASSPGLQGAGSPLHF
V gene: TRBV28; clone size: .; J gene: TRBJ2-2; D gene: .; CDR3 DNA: TGTGCCAGCACCTCGACAGATCCCACCGGGGAGCTGTTTTTT; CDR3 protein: CASTSTDPTGELFF
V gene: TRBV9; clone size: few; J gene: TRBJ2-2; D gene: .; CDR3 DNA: TGTGCCAGCAGCGTTACAGGCACCGGGGAGCTGTTTTTT; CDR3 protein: CASSVTGTGELFF
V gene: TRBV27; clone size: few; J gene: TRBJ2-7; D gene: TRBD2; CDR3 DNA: TGTGCCAGCAGTTTAGCCGAATGGGGGGGCTACGAGCAGTACTTC; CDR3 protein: CASSLAEWGGYEQYF
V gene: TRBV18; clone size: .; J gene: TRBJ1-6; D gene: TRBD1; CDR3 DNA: TGTGCCAGCTCAAGGGACAGCGAGGCGCATTCACCCCTCCACTTT; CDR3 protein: CASSRDSEAHSPLHF
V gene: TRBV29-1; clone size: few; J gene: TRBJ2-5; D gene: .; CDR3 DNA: TGCAGCGTTTTACCAGCCCAAGGAGCCCAAGAGACCCAGTACTTC; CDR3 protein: CSVLPAQGAQETQYF
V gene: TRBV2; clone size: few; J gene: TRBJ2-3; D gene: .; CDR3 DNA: TGTGCCAGCAGTGTTCCGTCGAGACTAGAAGATGATACGCAGTATTTT; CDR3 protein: CASSVPSRLEDDTQYF
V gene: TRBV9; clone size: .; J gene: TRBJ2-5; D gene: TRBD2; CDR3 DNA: TGTGCCAGCAGCGTAGGGGCTAGCGGGGGCCAAGAGACCCAGTACTTC; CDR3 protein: CASSVGASGGQETQYF
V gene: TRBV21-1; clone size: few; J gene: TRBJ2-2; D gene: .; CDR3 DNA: TGTGCCAGCAGCAAAGGGGGCCGTACGAACACCGGGGAGCTGTTTTTT; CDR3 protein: CASSKGGRTNTGELFF
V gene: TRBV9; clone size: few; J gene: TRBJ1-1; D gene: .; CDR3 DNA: TGTGCCAGCAGCGTCTTCCTAGGTGGTGAAGCTTTCTTT; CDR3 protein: CASSVFLGGEAFF